The rows below give T cell receptor beta chains drawn from one sample of a study of regulatory T cells in long-lasting Graves disease. In TCRdb, the multiplex PCR reads were re-called with MiXCR into one record per CDR3 protein. The table includes about 560,000 distinct CDR3 sequences, about 15% detected once. A further study also used this sample, focusing on T cells in Graves' hyperthyroidism and ophthalmopathy.

The input for sequencing was peripheral blood mononuclear cells (PBMCs), taken at new diagnosis, from a patient treated with antithyroid drugs. These receptors were collected from a man between 18 and 29 years old with Graves disease. The CDR3 runs from the conserved cysteine through the conserved F or W. A D gene is named only where the DNA matches it firmly. Rows may omit the clone size; those that give it use once, few, many or a size class.

D	V	J	size	DNA	CDR3
.	TRBV5-1	TRBJ1-6	few	TGCGCCAGCAGCCCGGACGCGGGGCGGGATAATTCACCCCTCCACTTT	CASSPDAGRDNSPLHF
.	TRBV28	TRBJ1-5	.	TGTGCCAGCAGTTTGACCCGGGGGCGAAGGGCCCAGCATTTT	CASSLTRGRRAQHF
TRBD1	TRBV5-1	TRBJ1-5	.	TGCGCCAGCGCTGAGGGGGCTGGAGGGAATCAGCCCCAGCATTTT	CASAEGAGGNQPQHF
TRBD1	TRBV2	TRBJ1-6	many	TGTGCCAGCACCGAGCGGGGGACAGGGTTCTCACCCCTCCACTTT	CASTERGTGFSPLHF
TRBD1	TRBV3-1	TRBJ1-4	few	TGTGCCAGCAGCCAGGGAGAGGGACAGGGGGGTGAAAAACTGTTTTTT	CASSQGEGQGGEKLFF
.	TRBV29-1	TRBJ1-1	many	TGCAGCGTTGAAATGGCCAGCACTGAAGCTTTCTTT	CSVEMASTEAFF
.	TRBV7-9	TRBJ2-3	.	TGTGCCAGCAGCTTAGTGGGCCGTCATCAGTATTTT	CASSLVGRHQYF
.	TRBV6-1	TRBJ2-7	many	TGTGCCAGCAAGGCCCACCCAGCCTCCTACGAGCAGTACTTC	CASKAHPASYEQYF
TRBD1	TRBV5-1	TRBJ1-4	.	TGCGCCAGCAGCTTGCGCCCCACAGGGGGAACAACTAATGAAAAACTGTTTTTT	CASSLRPTGGTTNEKLFF
TRBD2	TRBV2	TRBJ2-2	many	TGTGCCAGCAAACAACTAGCGGGAGAGGCCGGGGAGCTGTTTTTT	CASKQLAGEAGELFF
.	TRBV18	TRBJ1-1	many	TGTGCCAGCTCACCTTTGGCCGGACAGAAGAACACTGAAGCTTTCTTT	CASSPLAGQKNTEAFF
TRBD2	TRBV6-9	TRBJ2-3	few	TGTGCCAGCAGTTACTGGCGGGAGGGCGATACGCAGTATTTT	CASSYWREGDTQYF
.	TRBV5-6	TRBJ2-1	.	TGTGCCAGCAGCTTCCCGGGACCCACCCTAGAGCAGTTCTTC	CASSFPGPTLEQFF
.	TRBV5-1	TRBJ2-5	.	TGCGCCAGCAGCTTGCGGGGAAGGGCAGAGACCCAGTACTTC	CASSLRGRAETQYF
TRBD2	TRBV7-2	TRBJ2-5	many	TGTGCCAGCAACCCCGGGGCGAGCGGGACCCGAGAGACCCAGTACTTC	CASNPGASGTRETQYF